This TCR delta chain originates from a study of Vδ1+ human thymocytes. Study-level findings and limits: In the thymus, TRG and TRD repertoires looked highly polyclonal with Gaussian CDR3 lengths. About 20% of thymic delta-chain sequences were Vdelta2, with few Vdelta3, unlike blood Vdelta1+ controls.

Extracted RNA was reverse transcribed into cDNA. The CDR3 regions were amplified by multiplex PCR from V-gene primers to a constant-region primer. TCRdb ran CATT on the multiplex PCR reads. This sample has 70,000 to 90,000 delta-chain clones, with 30% to 45% found just once. As for this clone: Its antigen is as yet unknown.

V dropped 1 base and J dropped 1; count of bases not matched to a gene: 11. Germline CDR1 reads TSWWSYY; CDR2 reads QGS. This CDR3 is built from 19 residues. The sample comprised Vdelta1+ gamma-delta thymocytes from the thymus. Subset noted: FACS-sorted CD3+ TCRalphabeta- TCRVdelta1+ TCRVdelta2- thymocytes. This clonotype originated in a boy younger than two who had congenital heart surgery. The chain carries TRDV1 and TRDJ2; TRDD3 aligns across 8 bases. CDR3: CALGEPILGVFILTAQLFF. The CDR3 DNA reads as TGTGCTCTTGGGGAACCGATACTGGGGGTCTTTATTTTGACAGCACAACTCTTCTTT.